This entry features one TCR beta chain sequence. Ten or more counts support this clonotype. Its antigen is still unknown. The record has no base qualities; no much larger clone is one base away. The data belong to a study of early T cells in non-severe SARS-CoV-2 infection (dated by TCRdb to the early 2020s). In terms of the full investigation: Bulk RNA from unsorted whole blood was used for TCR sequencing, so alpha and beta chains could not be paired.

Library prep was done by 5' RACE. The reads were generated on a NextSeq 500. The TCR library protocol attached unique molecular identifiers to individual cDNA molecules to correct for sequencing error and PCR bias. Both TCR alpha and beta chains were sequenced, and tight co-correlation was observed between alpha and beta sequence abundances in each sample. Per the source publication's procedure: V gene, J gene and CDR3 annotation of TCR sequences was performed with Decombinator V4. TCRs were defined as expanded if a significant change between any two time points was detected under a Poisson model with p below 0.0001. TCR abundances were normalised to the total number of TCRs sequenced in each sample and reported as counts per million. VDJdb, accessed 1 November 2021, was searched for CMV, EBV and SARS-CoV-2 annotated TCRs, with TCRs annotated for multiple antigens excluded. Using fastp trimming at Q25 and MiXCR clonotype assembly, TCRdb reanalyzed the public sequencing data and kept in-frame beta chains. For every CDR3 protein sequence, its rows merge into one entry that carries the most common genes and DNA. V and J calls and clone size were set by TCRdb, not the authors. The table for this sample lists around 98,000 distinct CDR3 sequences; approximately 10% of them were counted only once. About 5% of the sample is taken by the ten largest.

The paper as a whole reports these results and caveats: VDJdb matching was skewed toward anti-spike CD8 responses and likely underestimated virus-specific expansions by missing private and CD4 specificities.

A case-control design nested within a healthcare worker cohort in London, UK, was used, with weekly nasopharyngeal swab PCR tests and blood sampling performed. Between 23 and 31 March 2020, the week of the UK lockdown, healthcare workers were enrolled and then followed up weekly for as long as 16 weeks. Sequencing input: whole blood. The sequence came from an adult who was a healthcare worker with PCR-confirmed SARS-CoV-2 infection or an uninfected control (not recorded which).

The DNA is as follows: TGTGCCAGCAGTTTGCTACAGGGAGGGAATTCGGGAAACTATGGCTACACCTTC. Its protein is CASSLLQGGNSGNYGYTF. The rearranged segments are TRBV27 and TRBJ1-2; TRBD1 is a possible D gene, resting on 6 matching bases. Taken from the germline V gene (reference sequence), the CDR1 and CDR2 loops are MNHEY and SMNVEV. The CDR3 holds 18 amino acids from the cysteine to the phenylalanine. Only the CDR3 part of the read is kept: 54 bases, read in frame from the first base. V drops 3 bases and J drops 2 bases, leaving 22 bases in between.